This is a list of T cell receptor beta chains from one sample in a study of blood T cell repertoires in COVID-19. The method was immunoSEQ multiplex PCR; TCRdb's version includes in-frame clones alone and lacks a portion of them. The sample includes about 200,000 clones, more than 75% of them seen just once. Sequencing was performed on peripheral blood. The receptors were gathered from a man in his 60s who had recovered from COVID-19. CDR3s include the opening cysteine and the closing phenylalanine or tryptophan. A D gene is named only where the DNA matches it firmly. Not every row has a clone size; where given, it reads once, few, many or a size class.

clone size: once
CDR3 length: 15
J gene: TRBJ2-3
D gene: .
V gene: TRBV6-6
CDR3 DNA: TGTGCCAGCTCCCCAGGAGGCAGCGTCACAGATACGCAGTATTTT
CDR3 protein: CASSPGGSVTDTQYF

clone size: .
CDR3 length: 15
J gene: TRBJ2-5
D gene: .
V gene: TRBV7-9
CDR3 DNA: TGTGCCAGCAGTTGGGGGGAGTCCTACCAAGAGACCCAGTACTTC
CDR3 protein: CASSWGESYQETQYF

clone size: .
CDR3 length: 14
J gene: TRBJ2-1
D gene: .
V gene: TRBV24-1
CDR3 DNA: TGTGCCACCAGTGCGGGGGGCTTGTACAATGAGCAGTTCTTC
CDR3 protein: CATSAGGLYNEQFF

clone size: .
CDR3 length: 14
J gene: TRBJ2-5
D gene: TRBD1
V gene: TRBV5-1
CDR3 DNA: TGCGCCAGCAGCTTTGGACAGGGGAGAGAGACCCAGTACTTC
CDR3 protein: CASSFGQGRETQYF

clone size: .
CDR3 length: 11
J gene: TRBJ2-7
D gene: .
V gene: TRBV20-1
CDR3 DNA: TGCAGTGCTAGGACACGTTACGAGCAGTACTTC
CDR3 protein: CSARTRYEQYF

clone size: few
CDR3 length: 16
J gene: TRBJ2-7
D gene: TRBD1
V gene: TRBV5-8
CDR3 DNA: TGTGCCAGCAGCTGGGCGACAGGGTGGGTCCCCTACGAGCAGTACTTC
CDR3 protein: CASSWATGWVPYEQYF

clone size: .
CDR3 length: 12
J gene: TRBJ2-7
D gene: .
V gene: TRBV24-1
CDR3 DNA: TGTGCCACCAGTGTAGCACTGTACGAGCAGTACTTC
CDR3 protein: CATSVALYEQYF

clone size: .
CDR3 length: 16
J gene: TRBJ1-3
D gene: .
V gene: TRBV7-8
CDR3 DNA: TGTGCCAGCAGCTTAATCTGGGGCGCCTTTGTGGACACCATATATTTT
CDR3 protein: CASSLIWGAFVDTIYF

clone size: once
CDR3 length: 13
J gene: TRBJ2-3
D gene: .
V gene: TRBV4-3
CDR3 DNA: TGCGCCAGCAGCCAGGGGCATACAGATACGCAGTATTTT
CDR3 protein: CASSQGHTDTQYF

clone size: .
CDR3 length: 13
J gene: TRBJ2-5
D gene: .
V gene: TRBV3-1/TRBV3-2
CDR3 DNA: TGTGCCAGCAGCCAAGAGGAAAGGGGGACCCAGTACTTC
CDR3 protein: CASSQEERGTQYF

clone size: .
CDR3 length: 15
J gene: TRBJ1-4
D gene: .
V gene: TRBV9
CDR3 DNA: TGTGCCAGCAGCGTAGCCCCCGCAACTAATGAAAAACTGTTTTTT
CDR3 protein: CASSVAPATNEKLFF

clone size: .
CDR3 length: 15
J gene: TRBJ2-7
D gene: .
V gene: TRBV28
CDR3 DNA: TGTGCCAGCAAGGGGAACAGTCCCTTTTCCTACGAGCAGTACTTC
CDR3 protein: CASKGNSPFSYEQYF

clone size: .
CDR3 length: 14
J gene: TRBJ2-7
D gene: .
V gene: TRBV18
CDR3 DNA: TGTGCCAGCTCACCAGAACTACCACCGGTCGAGCAGTACTTC
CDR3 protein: CASSPELPPVEQYF

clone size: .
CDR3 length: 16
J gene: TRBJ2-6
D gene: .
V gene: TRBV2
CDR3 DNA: TGTGCCAGCAGATCCATAGACTTCTCTGGGGCCAACGTCCTGACTTTC
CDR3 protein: CASRSIDFSGANVLTF

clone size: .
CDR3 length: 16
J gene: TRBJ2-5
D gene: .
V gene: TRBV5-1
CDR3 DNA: TGCGCCAGCAGCCACCTAACGGACAGACTTCCTCGGACCCAGTACTTC
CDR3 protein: CASSHLTDRLPRTQYF

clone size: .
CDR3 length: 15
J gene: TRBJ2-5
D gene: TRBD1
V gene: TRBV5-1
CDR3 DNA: TGCGCCAGCAGCTTGGGGGACAGGGAGGCAGAGACCCAGTACTTC
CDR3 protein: CASSLGDREAETQYF

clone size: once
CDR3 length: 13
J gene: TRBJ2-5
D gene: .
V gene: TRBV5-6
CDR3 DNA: TGTGCCAGCAGCGTGGGTGTAAAAGAGACCCAGTACTTC
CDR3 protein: CASSVGVKETQYF

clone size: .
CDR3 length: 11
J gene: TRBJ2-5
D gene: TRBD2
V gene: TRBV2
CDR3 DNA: TGTGCCAGCAGTGGGGAGGGGACCCAGTACTTC
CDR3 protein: CASSGEGTQYF

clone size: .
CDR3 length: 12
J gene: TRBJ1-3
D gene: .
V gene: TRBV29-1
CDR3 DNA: TGCAGCGTGGTAGGACAGGGAAACACCATATATTTT
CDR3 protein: CSVVGQGNTIYF

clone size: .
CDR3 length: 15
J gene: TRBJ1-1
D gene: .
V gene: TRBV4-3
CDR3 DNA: TGCGCCAGCAGCCAAGACGCAGGGGTCAACACTGAAGCTTTCTTT
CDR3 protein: CASSQDAGVNTEAFF

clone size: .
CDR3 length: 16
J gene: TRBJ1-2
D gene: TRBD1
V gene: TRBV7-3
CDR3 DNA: TGTGCCAGCAGCTCCCCCGGGACAGGCCCTAACTATGGCTACACCTTC
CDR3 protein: CASSSPGTGPNYGYTF

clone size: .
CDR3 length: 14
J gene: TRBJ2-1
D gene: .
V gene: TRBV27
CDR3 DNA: TGTGCCAGCAGTTTATCGGGCCCTTACAATGAGCAGTTCTTC
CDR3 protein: CASSLSGPYNEQFF

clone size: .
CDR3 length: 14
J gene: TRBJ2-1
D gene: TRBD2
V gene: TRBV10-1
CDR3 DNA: TGCGCCAGCAGTGAGGCTAGCGGGAGTGGGCCCCAGTTCTTC
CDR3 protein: CASSEASGSGPQFF

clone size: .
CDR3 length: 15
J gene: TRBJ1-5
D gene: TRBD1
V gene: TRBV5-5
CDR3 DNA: TGTGCCAGCAGCGTCTCGGACAGGGCTTCGCAGCCCCAGCATTTT
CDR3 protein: CASSVSDRASQPQHF

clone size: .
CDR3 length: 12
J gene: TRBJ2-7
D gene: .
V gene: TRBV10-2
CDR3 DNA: TGCGCCAGCAGTCTTCAGGGGTATGAGCAGTACTTC
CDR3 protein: CASSLQGYEQYF

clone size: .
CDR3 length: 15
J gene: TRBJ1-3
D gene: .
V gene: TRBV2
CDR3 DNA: TGTGCCAGCACCATGGACGGACTCTCTGGAAACACCATATATTTT
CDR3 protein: CASTMDGLSGNTIYF

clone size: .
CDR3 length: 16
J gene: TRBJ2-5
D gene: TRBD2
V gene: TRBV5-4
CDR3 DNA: TGTGCCAGCAGCCCGGGACTAGCGGGGACCCAAGAGACCCAGTACTTC
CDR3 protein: CASSPGLAGTQETQYF

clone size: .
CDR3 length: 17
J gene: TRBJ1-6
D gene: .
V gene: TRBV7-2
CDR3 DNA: TGTGCCAGCAGCTTAGAGGGCGCGACAGCGCGTAATTCACCCCTCCACTTT
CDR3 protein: CASSLEGATARNSPLHF

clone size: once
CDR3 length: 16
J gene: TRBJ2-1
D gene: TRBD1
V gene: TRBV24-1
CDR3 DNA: TGTGCCACCAGTGGGACAGGGGGACTGGGTAGTGGTGAGCAGTTCTTC
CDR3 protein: CATSGTGGLGSGEQFF

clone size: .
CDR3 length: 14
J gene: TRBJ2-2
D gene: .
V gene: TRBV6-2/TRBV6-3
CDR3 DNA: TGTGCCAGCAGTAGCAGGGGTCGGGCCGGGGAGCTGTTTTTT
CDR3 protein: CASSSRGRAGELFF

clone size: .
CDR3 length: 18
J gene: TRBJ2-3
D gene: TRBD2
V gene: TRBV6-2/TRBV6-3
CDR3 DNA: TGTGCCAGCAGTTACCCTACCGTCGCGGGGGGGTACACAGATACGCAGTATTTT
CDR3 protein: CASSYPTVAGGYTDTQYF

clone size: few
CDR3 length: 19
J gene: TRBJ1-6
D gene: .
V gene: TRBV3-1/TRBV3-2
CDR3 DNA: TGTGCCAGCAGCCAAGTTCAATACAGGATAAATAGGAATAATTCACCCCTCCACTTT
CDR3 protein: CASSQVQYRINRNNSPLHF

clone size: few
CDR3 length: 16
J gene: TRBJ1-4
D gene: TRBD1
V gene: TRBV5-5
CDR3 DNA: TGTGCCAGCAGCTTAGGCGTCACAGGGGCGACTGAAAAACTGTTTTTT
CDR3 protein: CASSLGVTGATEKLFF